These 30 T cell receptor beta chains originate from one sample sequenced in a study of response to subunit inactivated influenza vaccine. TCRdb passed the RT-PCR reads through MiXCR, listing each CDR3 protein once. The top ten clones hold approximately 14% of a sample with fewer than 600,000 distinct CDR3 sequences, 6% to 9% of them seen once. The sample consisted of PBMCs from blood, taken approximately 25 months after vaccination. The receptors derive from a man between 50 and 75 years old who received an inactivated influenza vaccine.

V and J are TRBV20-1 and TRBJ2-3; D might be TRBD2 (5 bases). CDR3 length equals 15 residues. Germline-derived CDR1 and CDR2 are DFQATT and SNEGSKA (reference sequence). Trimming left V 3 bases short and J 1 base short, with 14 bases between. The CDR3 DNA follows: TGCAGTGCTAGTATGAGGGTATGGGGCACAGATACGCAGTATTTT. This encodes CSASMRVWGTDTQYF.

The rearrangement joins TRBV28 to TRBJ1-3; 7 nucleotides agree with TRBD1. The CDR3 has 17 residues. CDR1 is MDHEN and CDR2 is SYDVKM in the germline V gene. V trimming: 5 bases; J trimming: 0 bases; junction bases outside the gene matches: 10. CDR3 residues: CASSPPGDSSSGNTIYF. CDR3 sequence (DNA): TGTGCCAGCAGTCCCCCGGGGGACAGCAGCTCTGGAAACACCATATATTTT.

This clonotype appeared many times. The chain recombines TRBV12-3 or TRBV12-4 with TRBJ2-7, with D perhaps matching TRBD2 (6 bases). CDR3 length: 13 amino acids. V lost 3 bases and J lost 2, with 8 bases in between. Here the CDR3 DNA reads TGTGCCAGCAGTTTCTGGGAGGCCTACGAGCAGTACTTC. Residues: CASSFWEAYEQYF.

The chain recombines TRBV12-5 with TRBJ2-5, with 14 positions matching TRBD2. This CDR3 has 18 amino acids. The junction had 8 bases not matched to a gene; V was cut back by 4 bases and J by 1 base. Germline lookup yields CDR1 LGHNT and CDR2 FRNRAP. The CDR3 region has the DNA TGTGCTAGTGGTTCCGGGACTAGCGGGGGAGTCCCCCAAGAGACCCAGTACTTC. Translated: CASGSGTSGGVPQETQYF.

This clonotype occurred many times. The V gene is TRBV20-1, the J gene TRBJ1-6; D is undetermined. Trimming pared 6 bases from V and 0 bases from J, leaving 6 bases between. The CDR3 runs to 13 residues. Per germline, CDR1 DFQATT and CDR2 SNEGSKA (reference sequence). Written as DNA, the CDR3 is TGCAGTGCCGCGAGCTCCTATAATTCACCCCTCCACTTT. Residues: CSAASSYNSPLHF.

This clonotype was counted a few times. The rearrangement joins TRBV20-1 to TRBJ1-1; D is perhaps TRBD1 (6 bases). Germline CDR1 reads DFQATT; CDR2 reads SNEGSKA (reference sequence). This CDR3 spans 15 amino acids. Deletions cut 0 bases from V and 4 bases from J, with 15 bases between. CDR3 in DNA: TGCAGTGCTAGAGATGATGGAGGGGGAGGCACTGAAGCTTTCTTT. Translation gives CSARDDGGGGTEAFF.

This clonotype appeared many times. The rearrangement links TRBV4-2 to TRBJ2-3; 10 nucleotides line up with TRBD2. With V trimmed by 1 base and J by 4 bases, 8 bases remained unmatched. The germline V gene has CDR1 LGHNA and CDR2 YNFKEQ. This CDR3 is 17 amino acids long. CDR3 nucleotides: TGTGCCAGCAGCCAAGGGGCAGCGGGGGGGTGGGCAGATACGCAGTATTTT. This gives the protein CASSQGAAGGWADTQYF.

This clonotype was recorded at least ten times. The chain uses TRBV6-1 and TRBJ2-1; TRBD1 agrees at 10 bases. This CDR3 comprises 15 residues. Germline lookup yields CDR1 MNHNS and CDR2 SASEGT. The V segment lost 8 bases and the J segment 6 bases; nucleotides outside the gene matches: 10. This CDR3 is CASSESGTGVNEQFF. DNA of the CDR3: TGTGCCAGCTCAGAATCCGGGACAGGGGTCAATGAGCAGTTCTTC.

This clonotype showed up many times. The chain recombines TRBV12-3 or TRBV12-4 with TRBJ2-5, with no clear D. The CDR3 is 13 residues long. The V end was cut by 4 bases, the J end by 5 bases, with 11 bases between. The CDR3 DNA reads TGTGCCAGCAGTTGGAACGCTCTCGAGACCCAGTACTTC. It codes for CASSWNALETQYF.

The chain employs TRBV6-4 and TRBJ2-3, with D unresolved. The length of the CDR3 is 18 residues. Germline CDR1 and CDR2: MRHNA and SNTAGT. V dropped 0 bases and J dropped 4 bases, with 20 bases sitting between them. Written as DNA, the CDR3 is TGTGCCAGCAGTGACTCCTCCTATATACGACACTACCCAGATACGCAGTATTTT. This encodes CASSDSSYIRHYPDTQYF.

The rearrangement joins TRBV6-1 to TRBJ2-6; D remains unclear. V was shortened by 10 bases and J by 2 bases, with 9 bases between the two germline ends. The CDR3 extends over 13 amino acids. Per germline, CDR1 MNHNS and CDR2 SASEGT. The CDR3, as DNA: TGTGCCACCTATCGGGCTGGGGCCAACGTCCTGACTTTC. This sequence encodes CATYRAGANVLTF.

This clonotype has only a few counts. This chain joins TRBV20-1 and TRBJ2-5; 8 bases match TRBD1. The V and J ends lost 3 bases and 5 bases, in that order; junction bases with no gene match: 5. The CDR3 consists of 13 residues. CDR1 and CDR2 from the germline V gene are DFQATT and SNEGSKA (reference sequence). This CDR3 reads CSASPGGRETQYF. Written as DNA, the CDR3 is TGCAGTGCTAGCCCAGGGGGCCGGGAGACCCAGTACTTC.

This clonotype came up a few times. The chain couples TRBV2 to TRBJ2-7; D unresolved. CDR1 is SNHLY, CDR2 FYNNEI, per germline. V lost 6 bases and J 4 bases, leaving 13 bases between the germline ends. The CDR3 contains 13 residues. The CDR3 spells CASRLSQLYEQYF. Here the CDR3 DNA reads TGTGCCAGCAGGCTTTCACAGCTATACGAGCAGTACTTC.

This clonotype was seen a few times. The chain joins TRBV6-1 to TRBJ2-1; 15 nucleotides agree with TRBD2. V was pared by 6 bases and J by 6 bases, with 6 bases of the junction left unmatched. The germline CDR1 and CDR2 sequences are MNHNS and SASEGT. CDR3 length equals 16 residues. The CDR3 is CASRTRGLAGGNEQFF. The CDR3 bases are TGTGCCAGCAGAACCCGGGGACTAGCGGGAGGCAATGAGCAGTTCTTC.

This clonotype was observed a handful of times. V usage is TRBV6-1 and J usage is TRBJ1-4; unclear D gene. The V gene lost 7 bases and the J gene lost 7 bases, with 13 bases spanning the gap. Per germline, CDR1 MNHNS and CDR2 SASEGT. CDR3 length: 13 amino acids. This CDR3 reads CASTRTIGEKLFF. In DNA, the CDR3 is TGTGCCAGCACCCGAACTATAGGTGAAAAACTGTTTTTT.

The chain recombines TRBV10-3 with TRBJ1-1, with D hard to call. The CDR3 is 14 amino acids. Germline V CDR1 and CDR2: ENHRY, SYGVKD. Trimming took off 5 bases at V and 0 bases at J, with 10 bases between the two ends. In DNA form, the CDR3 reads TGTGCCATCAGTCTGGACGGTCTGAACACTGAAGCTTTCTTT. This encodes CAISLDGLNTEAFF.

The chain combines TRBV7-9 with TRBJ2-2; perhaps TRBD2 as D (5 bases). This CDR3 contains 15 residues. Germline CDR1 reads SEHNR; CDR2 reads FQNEAQ (reference sequence). V lost 3 bases and J 0 bases, leaving 8 bases between the germline ends. The CDR3 DNA reads as TGTGCCAGCAGCTTCGGACTGTCGAACACCGGGGAGCTGTTTTTT. It is translated as CASSFGLSNTGELFF. The whole variable domain, filled in from reference TRBV7-9 and TRBJ2-2, reads DTGVSQNPRHKITKRGQNVTFRCDPISEHNRLYWYRQTLGQGPEFLTYFQNEAQLEKSRLLSDRFSAERPKGSFSTLEIQRTEQGDSAMYLCASSFGLSNTGELFFGEGSRLTVL.

The chain recombines TRBV5-1 with TRBJ2-3; 7 positions agree with TRBD2. The CDR3 runs to 16 residues. Unmatched junction bases numbered 12, after V lost 4 bases and J lost 4 bases. CDR1 and CDR2 (germline): SGHRS, YFSETQ. This chain's CDR3 is CASSLDRGDLADTQYF. Written as DNA, the CDR3 is TGCGCCAGCAGCCTTGATCGGGGGGACTTGGCAGATACGCAGTATTTT.

This clonotype occurred many times. The chain links TRBV20-1 to TRBJ2-3; D uncertain. The V end was cut by 3 bases, the J end by 0 bases, with 13 bases between. The CDR3 runs to 15 residues. CDR1 and CDR2 from the germline V gene are DFQATT and SNEGSKA (reference sequence). This chain's CDR3 is CSASQGSPSTDTQYF. In DNA form, the CDR3 reads TGCAGTGCTAGTCAAGGCAGTCCGAGCACAGATACGCAGTATTTT.

Ten or more counts support this clonotype. The V and J genes are TRBV9 and TRBJ2-1; no reliable D call. The CDR3 is 13 amino acids. Germline V gene sequence: CDR1 SGDLS, CDR2 YYNGEE. V was trimmed by 3 bases and J by 3 bases, leaving 7 bases between them. The CDR3 DNA reads as TGTGCCAGCAGCGGACGGAACTACAATGAGCAGTTCTTC. It translates to CASSGRNYNEQFF.

CDR3 amino acids: CSVHWGETDTQYF. Here the CDR3 DNA reads TGCAGTGTTCATTGGGGGGAAACAGATACGCAGTATTTT. J is TRBJ2-3 and V is TRBV20-1; tentative D call: TRBD2 (6 bases). CDR3 length equals 13 residues. Trimming left V 7 bases short and J 3 bases short, with 14 bases between. Looked up from germline, CDR1 is DFQATT and CDR2 is SNEGSKA (reference sequence).

The chain is built from TRBV29-1 and TRBJ2-5; 7 bases fit TRBD1. Germline-derived CDR1 and CDR2 are SQVTM and ANQGSEA. V dropped 6 bases and J dropped 0; count of bases not matched to a gene: 4. This CDR3 has 13 amino acids. CDR3 coding DNA: TGCAGCGTGCAGGGACAGTACCAAGAGACCCAGTACTTC. This codes for CSVQGQYQETQYF.

In its sample, this clonotype was seen a few times. The genes are TRBV4-1 and TRBJ1-1; the D gene is possibly TRBD1 (5 bases). The CDR3 consists of 14 residues. Trimming left V 2 bases short and J 6 bases short, with 13 bases between. From germline, CDR1 is MGHRA and CDR2 YSYEKL. CDR3 sequence reads: CASSQPGTASEAFF. The CDR3 region has the DNA TGCGCCAGCAGCCAACCCGGGACCGCATCTGAAGCTTTCTTT.

This rearrangement joins TRBV4-2 to TRBJ1-2, with 7 bases lining up with TRBD1. The CDR3 runs 16 residues. Germline CDR1 LGHNA, CDR2 YNFKEQ. V was pared by 0 bases and J by 3 bases, with 7 bases of the junction left unmatched. DNA for the CDR3: TGTGCCAGCAGCCAAGATCTGGTCAGGGGGGACTATGGCTACACCTTC. This sequence encodes CASSQDLVRGDYGYTF.

This clonotype was observed a few times. The genes are TRBV5-1 and TRBJ2-2; 9 nucleotides line up with TRBD2. The CDR3 is 15 amino acids. J gave up 5 bases and V 2 bases, and 4 bases lay outside the gene matches. CDR1 and CDR2 from the germline V gene are SGHRS and YFSETQ. The CDR3 nucleotides are TGCGCCAGCAGCTTCCGAACTAGCGGGACCGGGGAGCTGTTTTTT. Encoded protein: CASSFRTSGTGELFF.

The chain recombines TRBV18 with TRBJ2-1; D is uncertain. V shed 1 base and J shed 9 bases, with 16 bases lying between them. The CDR3 loop spans 15 amino acids. CDR1 and CDR2 (germline): KGHSH, LQKENI. The DNA for the CDR3 is TGTGCCAGCTCACCACAGGTTTCAAGGGTCGGTGAGCAGTTCTTC. It specifies CASSPQVSRVGEQFF.

The sample holds many counts of this clonotype. The rearrangement links TRBV15 to TRBJ2-3; a possible D gene is TRBD2 (6 bases). V lost 3 bases and J lost 2, with 9 bases in between. From germline, CDR1 is LNHNV and CDR2 YYDKDF (reference sequence). The CDR3 totals 14 residues. CDR3 DNA: TGTGCCACCAGCAGGGGACTTCCCACAGATACGCAGTATTTT. It encodes CATSRGLPTDTQYF.

This chain links TRBV2 with TRBJ2-1; the D call may be TRBD1 or TRBD2 (6 bases each). The germline V and J ends were trimmed by 4 bases and 8 bases, with 15 bases remaining between them. Germline V CDR1 and CDR2: SNHLY, FYNNEI. The CDR3 spans 14 residues. The CDR3 protein is CASSAQGGRDEQFF. For the CDR3, the DNA is TGTGCCAGCAGTGCACAGGGAGGTAGGGATGAGCAGTTCTTC.

With respect to this clonotype: The junction shows a germline mismatch at one end, possibly a read error. The chain carries TRBV28 and TRBJ2-7, with TRBD2 matching over 9 bases. The germline gives CDR1 MDHEN, CDR2 SYDVKM. This CDR3 is built from 15 residues. CDR3 loop: CASSLDTGLAYERYF. In DNA form, the CDR3 reads TGTGCCAGCAGTCTCGATACGGGACTAGCCTACGAGCGGTACTTC.

This chain uses TRBV5-4 with TRBJ2-7; a weak D match, TRBD1 (7 bases). CDR1 SGHNT and CDR2 YYREEE come from the germline V gene (reference sequence). V was pared by 2 bases and J by 4 bases, with 16 bases between. The CDR3 is made up of 15 amino acids. CDR3: CASSFPQGGSYEQYF. CDR3 DNA sequence: TGTGCCAGCAGCTTCCCCCAGGGGGGCAGTTACGAGCAGTACTTC.